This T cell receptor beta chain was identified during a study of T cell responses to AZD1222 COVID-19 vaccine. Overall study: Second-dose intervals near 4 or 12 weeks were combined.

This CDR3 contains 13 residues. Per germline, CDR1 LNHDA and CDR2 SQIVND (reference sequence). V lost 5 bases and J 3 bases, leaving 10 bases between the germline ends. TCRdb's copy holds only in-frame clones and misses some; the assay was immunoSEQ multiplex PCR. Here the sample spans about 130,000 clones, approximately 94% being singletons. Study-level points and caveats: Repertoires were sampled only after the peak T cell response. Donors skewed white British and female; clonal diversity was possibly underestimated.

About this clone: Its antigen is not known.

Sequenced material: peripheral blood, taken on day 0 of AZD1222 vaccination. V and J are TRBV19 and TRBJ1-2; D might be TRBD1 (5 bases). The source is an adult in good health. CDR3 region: CASSVQGDYGYTF. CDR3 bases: TGTGCCAGTAGTGTCCAGGGTGACTATGGCTACACCTTC.